This TCR beta chain was sequenced during a study of shared clonotypes between healthy human individuals. Study-wide results and limits: In a few donors, about 5% of naive CD4 clonotypes appeared in common. When compared with the clonotypes that were shared by all four sorted-subset donors, the non-shared clonotypes turned out to have lower generation probabilities.

The test was conducted at deep level. On sorted subsets, replicate PCRs used 150 to 250 ng DNA, or 25,000 to 35,000 T cell genomes. Assay: immunoSEQ multiplex PCR; the TCRdb copy retains only in-frame clones and omits some. Of more than 1,200,000 clones in the sample, approximately 98.5% were seen once. With regard to this clone: Its antigen is unidentified.

The sequence derives from a young man in good health. The sample was naive CD4+ T cells sorted from blood. Indicated subset: CD45RA+ positively selected.

CDR3 bases: TGTGCCAGCTCACCACCGACTAGTATCTCCTACGAGCAGTACTTC. It translates to CASSPPTSISYEQYF. This sequence joins TRBV18 and TRBJ2-7; D may be TRBD2 (6 bases). Looked up from germline, CDR1 is KGHSH and CDR2 is LQKENI. This CDR3 spans 15 amino acids. V was trimmed by 0 bases and J by 0 bases, leaving 9 bases between them.